This T cell receptor beta chain derives from a study of response to subunit inactivated influenza vaccine. CDR1 is ENHRY, CDR2 SYGVKD, per germline. CDR3 length: 15 residues. V was pared by 2 bases and J by 1 base, with 1 base of the junction left unmatched. Each CDR3 protein gets one entry after TCRdb re-called the RT-PCR reads with MiXCR. The data contain around 750,000 distinct CDR3 sequences, approximately 21% of them singletons. The chain employs TRBV10-3 and TRBJ2-2, with 7 bases that match TRBD1. The sample in question was PBMCs from blood, obtained more than 4 days after vaccination. The receptor comes from a man aged 50 to 60 who received an inactivated influenza vaccine. The CDR3 nucleotides are TGTGCCATCAGTGAGAACAGGGGGAACACCGGGGAGCTGTTTTTT. Amino acids: CAISENRGNTGELFF.